Following are 20 T cell receptor beta chains from one sample sequenced in a study of cytomegalovirus exposure and HLA in healthy donors. PCR was performed using 60 Vbeta and 13 Jbeta primers. The assay was immunoSEQ multiplex PCR, and TCRdb's table has in-frame clones only and misses some. The repertoire includes about 170,000 clones, 65% to 75% of them detected once, and less than 1.6% sits in the top ten. Input material: PBMCs. The source is a girl between 5 and 17 years old in good health and CMV-seronegative.

This clone was observed a few times. The gene calls are TRBV5-4 and TRBJ1-1; D is unclear. V dropped 0 bases and J dropped 0 bases, with 9 bases sitting between them. Germline V gene lookup returns CDR1 SGHNT and CDR2 YYREEE (reference sequence). The CDR3 runs 15 residues. Here the CDR3 DNA reads TGTGCCAGCAGCTTGGGCCTAGTCTTGAACACTGAAGCTTTCTTT. It translates to CASSLGLVLNTEAFF.

The gene calls are TRBV6-5 and TRBJ2-7; 7 bases fit TRBD2. CDR1 and CDR2 from the germline V gene are MNHEY and SVGAGI. There are 14 residues in the CDR3. V shed 4 bases and J 5 bases; nucleotides not matched to a gene: 8. CDR3 residues: CASSSDPGRDEQYF. CDR3 in DNA: TGTGCCAGCAGTTCGGATCCAGGGAGGGACGAGCAGTACTTC.

The gene calls are TRBV9 and TRBJ1-1; D ambiguous. The V and J ends lost 0 bases and 1 base respectively, with 7 bases between them. CDR3 size: 14 residues. The V gene's germline CDR1 is SGDLS and CDR2 YYNGEE. DNA for the CDR3: TGTGCCAGCAGCGTAGCAGGCTCGAACACTGAAGCTTTCTTT. This encodes CASSVAGSNTEAFF. The full variable domain, with the rest looked up from reference TRBV9 and TRBJ1-1, is DSGVTQTPKHLITATGQRVTLRCSPRSGDLSVYWYQQSLDQGLQFLIQYYNGEERAKGNILERFSAQQFPDLHSELNLSSLELGDSALYFCASSVAGSNTEAFFGQGTRLTVV.

This clone was seen only a few times. V gene TRBV5-4 combines with J gene TRBJ2-3, with D possibly being TRBD2 (5 bases). Germline V lookup: CDR1 SGHNT, CDR2 YYREEE (reference sequence). Trimming cost V 4 bases and J 9 bases, with 18 bases left between them. The CDR3 totals 14 residues. CDR3 DNA: TGTGCCAGCAGCCCCCGGGGAGTGGCTGGGACGCAGTATTTT. Protein: CASSPRGVAGTQYF.

The V gene is TRBV11-3, the J gene TRBJ2-2; TRBD2 matches 7 bases. The CDR3 length is 13 residues. J lost 7 bases, V lost 6 bases, and 5 bases had no gene match. CDR1 is SGHNT and CDR2 is YENEEA in the germline V gene. CDR3 DNA: TGTGCCAGCAGTCGGGGGGTAAACGGGGAGCTGTTTTTT. This translates into CASSRGVNGELFF.

The genes are TRBV6-4 and TRBJ1-6; 8 bases match TRBD1. V trimming: 4 bases; J trimming: 9 bases; junction bases outside the gene matches: 8. The CDR3 totals 15 residues. Per germline, CDR1 MRHNA and CDR2 SNTAGT. CDR3 nucleotides: TGTGCCAGCAGTGGGACCCCAGGGGGCTCTTCACCCCTCCACTTT. The encoded protein is CASSGTPGGSSPLHF.

This sequence joins TRBV4-1 and TRBJ1-1, with D perhaps matching TRBD1 (5 bases). The CDR3 runs 14 residues. CDR1 and CDR2 from the germline V gene are MGHRA and YSYEKL. The V end lost 3 bases, the J end lost 0 bases, and 8 bases lay between the germline ends. The chain's CDR3 is CASSQRQMNTEAFF. The CDR3 DNA reads TGCGCCAGCAGCCAGCGACAGATGAACACTGAAGCTTTCTTT.

The chain has TRBV7-9 and TRBJ2-3; 9 positions agree with TRBD1. Germline trimming cut 5 bases from V and 3 bases from J; bases unmatched to any gene: 9. This CDR3 has 16 amino acids. Per the germline V gene, CDR1 is SEHNR and CDR2 is FQNEAQ (reference sequence). This chain's CDR3 is CASSPYFGQGTDTQYF. For the CDR3, the DNA is TGTGCCAGCAGCCCCTACTTTGGACAGGGGACAGATACGCAGTATTTT.

A remark on this clone: The sample contains more than one DNA sequence encoding this CDR3. The rearrangement uses TRBV5-1 and TRBJ2-7, with a possible D match to TRBD2 (5 bases). Germline CDR1 and CDR2: SGHRS and YFSETQ. This CDR3 comprises 14 residues. The V and J ends lost 0 bases and 2 bases respectively, with 9 bases between them. In DNA, the CDR3 is TGCGCCAGCAGCTTGGGGAGGAACACCTACGAGCAGTACTTC. Its translation is CASSLGRNTYEQYF.

The rearrangement joins TRBV5-4 to TRBJ2-5, with TRBD2 matching over 11 bases. The trim removed 0 bases at V and 1 base at J, leaving 5 bases unmatched. The CDR3 length is 17 residues. The V gene's germline CDR1 is SGHNT and CDR2 YYREEE (reference sequence). The CDR3 spells CASSLGVSGGAQETQYF. CDR3 DNA: TGTGCCAGCAGCTTGGGGGTTAGCGGGGGGGCCCAAGAGACCCAGTACTTC.

DNA of the CDR3: TGCAGCGCGGCTGGGACTAGCGGGAGAGAGACCCAGTACTTC. Encoded protein: CSAAGTSGRETQYF. This chain links TRBV29-1 with TRBJ2-5, with TRBD2 matching 14 bases. V was clipped by 7 bases and J by 4 bases; unmatched bases: 5. Germline CDR1 and CDR2: SQVTM and ANQGSEA. CDR3 size: 14 residues. Full variable domain (remainder filled in from reference TRBV29-1 and TRBJ2-5): SAVISQKPSRDICQRGTSLTIQCQVDSQVTMMFWYRQQPGQSLTLIATANQGSEATYESGFVIDKFPISRPNLTFSTLTVSNMSPEDSSIYLCSAAGTSGRETQYFGPGTRLLVL.

This chain links TRBV19 with TRBJ2-1, with D maybe TRBD2 (7 bases). The CDR3 is 14 residues long. Germline assignment: CDR1 LNHDA and CDR2 SQIVND (reference sequence). V was pared by 8 bases and J by 8 bases, with 19 bases between. CDR3 region: CASRRRGPQDEQFF. The CDR3 bases are TGTGCCAGTCGACGGCGGGGGCCCCAGGATGAGCAGTTCTTC. Looking up the rest from reference TRBV19 and TRBJ2-1 gives the full variable domain: DGGITQSPKYLFRKEGQNVTLSCEQNLNHDAMYWYRQDPGQGLRLIYYSQIVNDFQKGDIAEGYSVSREKKESFPLTVTSAQKNPTAFYLCASRRRGPQDEQFFGPGTRLTVL.

A note on this clone: Other DNA sequences within the sample encode an identical CDR3. The chain links TRBV13 to TRBJ2-7; 14 bases map to TRBD2. Looked up from germline, CDR1 is PRHDT and CDR2 is FYEKMQ (reference sequence). This CDR3 has 16 amino acids. Trimming took 6 bases from V and 1 from J; bases not matched to a gene: 5. CDR3 protein: CASSRTSGGSSYEQYF. CDR3 bases: TGTGCCAGCAGTCGGACTAGCGGGGGGTCTTCCTACGAGCAGTACTTC. The full variable domain, in which reference TRBV13 and TRBJ2-7 provide the parts outside the CDR3, is AAGVIQSPRHLIKEKRETATLKCYPIPRHDTVYWYQQGPGQDPQFLISFYEKMQSDKGSIPDRFSAQQFSDYHSELNMSSLELGDSALYFCASSRTSGGSSYEQYFGPGTRLTVT.

This CDR3 is CASSDSRGGNNEQFF. Here the CDR3 DNA reads TGTGCCAGCAGTGACTCGCGGGGGGGGAACAATGAGCAGTTCTTC. This rearrangement joins TRBV6-4 to TRBJ2-1; 9 nucleotides agree with TRBD2. This CDR3 is built from 15 residues. Per the germline V gene, CDR1 is MRHNA and CDR2 is SNTAGT. With 0 bases clipped from V and 5 bases from J, the junction kept 2 bases outside the gene matches.

V is TRBV23-1 and J is TRBJ2-7; 11 nucleotides match TRBD1. Being an ORF, TRBV23-1 has a function that is uncertain. This CDR3 comprises 16 residues. The V and J ends lost 6 bases and 2 bases, in that order; junction bases with no gene match: 9. The CDR3 loop is CASSEGQGAGPYEQYF. CDR3 coding DNA: TGCGCCAGCAGCGAAGGACAGGGGGCAGGACCCTACGAGCAGTACTTC.

The chain joins TRBV25-1 to TRBJ1-1; perhaps TRBD1 as D (5 bases). This CDR3 has 13 amino acids. Germline assignment: CDR1 MGHDK and CDR2 SYGVNS. The V end was cut by 0 bases, the J end by 8 bases, with 10 bases between. In nucleotides, the CDR3 is TGTGCCAGCAGTGAATATACAGGTGCAGAAGCTTTCTTT. Translated, it gives CASSEYTGAEAFF. Supplemented by reference TRBV25-1 and TRBJ1-1, the full variable domain reads EADIYQTPRYLVIGTGKKITLECSQTMGHDKMYWYQQDPGMELHLIHYSYGVNSTEKGDLSSESTVSRIRTEHFPLTLESARPSHTSQYLCASSEYTGAEAFFGQGTRLTVV.

The chain links TRBV27 to TRBJ2-7, with D unresolved. Germline CDR1 MNHEY, CDR2 SMNVEV (reference sequence). Trimming pared 3 bases from V and 2 bases from J, leaving 11 bases between. The CDR3 has 14 residues. This CDR3 is CASSFLDRTYEQYF. The CDR3 DNA follows: TGTGCCAGCAGTTTCCTAGACCGAACCTACGAGCAGTACTTC.

With respect to this clone: One junction end does not reproduce the germline sequence, and a read error may be involved. The chain couples TRBV5-1 to TRBJ1-4; TRBD1 might be the D (6 bases). Germline assignment: CDR1 SGHRS and CDR2 YFSETQ. There are 17 residues in the CDR3. Written as DNA, the CDR3 is TGCGCCAGCAGATTGGAGATAGGGGGGGATACTAATGAAAAACTGTTTTTT. It codes for CASRLEIGGDTNEKLFF.

This chain joins TRBV10-3 and TRBJ2-3; D is perhaps TRBD2 (7 bases). The germline V and J ends were trimmed by 6 bases and 6 bases, with 22 bases remaining between them. Germline V gives CDR1 ENHRY, CDR2 SYGVKD. This CDR3 region has 16 residues. The CDR3 nucleotides are TGTGCCATCAGGAGACTAGGGGGGGACCTTGGGGATACGCAGTATTTT. Its protein is CAIRRLGGDLGDTQYF.

This sequence joins TRBV7-9 and TRBJ2-7, with 7 bases fitting TRBD1. V was pared by 5 bases and J by 3 bases, with 10 bases of the junction left unmatched. This CDR3 is built from 15 residues. Germline V gives CDR1 SEHNR, CDR2 FQNEAQ (reference sequence). CDR3 amino acids: CASSHSTGKNYEQYF. In DNA, the CDR3 is TGTGCCAGCAGCCACTCGACAGGGAAGAACTACGAGCAGTACTTC.